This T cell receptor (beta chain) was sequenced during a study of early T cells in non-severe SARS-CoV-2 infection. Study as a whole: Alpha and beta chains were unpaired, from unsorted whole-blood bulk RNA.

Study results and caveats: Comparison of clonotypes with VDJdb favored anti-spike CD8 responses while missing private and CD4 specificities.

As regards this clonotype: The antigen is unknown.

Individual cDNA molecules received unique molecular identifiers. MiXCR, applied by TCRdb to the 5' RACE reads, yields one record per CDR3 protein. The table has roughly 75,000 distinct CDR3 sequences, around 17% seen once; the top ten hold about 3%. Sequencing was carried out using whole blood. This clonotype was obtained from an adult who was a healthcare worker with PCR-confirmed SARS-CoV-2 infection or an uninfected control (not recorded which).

This CDR3 is CATSEVNTDTQYF. CDR3 DNA: TGTGCCACCAGTGAGGTGAACACAGATACGCAGTATTTT. The rearrangement uses TRBV24-1 and TRBJ2-3; D is unclear. With 4 bases removed from V and 2 bases from J, the gap between germline ends came to 6 bases. This CDR3 region has 13 residues. Germline values: CDR1 KGHDR, CDR2 SFDVKD.